This T cell receptor (beta chain) comes out of a study of T-cell reconstitution after alpha-beta-depleted transplantation in children. From germline, CDR1 is DFQATT and CDR2 SNEGSKA (reference sequence). This CDR3 is 13 amino acids long. The ends lost 6 bases at V and 3 bases at J; junction bases unmatched: 8. The TCRbeta library was prepared with unique molecular identifiers. TCRdb recomputed calls from the PCR reads with MiXCR, one row per CDR3 protein. The sample lists more than 550,000 distinct CDR3 sequences; about 10% were seen once. This clonotype came up a few times. The receptor comes from a human donor who donated a stem cell graft to a child with acute myeloid leukemia. The specimen was PBMCs from the stem cell graft donor, collected from the stem cell graft. The chain uses TRBV20-1 and TRBJ2-7; 7 bases agree with TRBD2. DNA for the CDR3: TGCAGTGCAAGGGACTACTTAAACTACGAGCAGTACTTC. Translated: CSARDYLNYEQYF.